This T cell receptor (beta chain) is from a study of blood T cell repertoires in COVID-19. The data were produced by immunoSEQ multiplex PCR, yet TCRdb's version contains in-frame clones alone and is incomplete. This sample has some 370,000 clones, with less than 90% found just once. V gave up 1 base and J gave up 0 bases, with 6 bases separating them. The CDR3 covers 13 residues. Germline V gene lookup returns CDR1 GTSNPN and CDR2 SVGIG (reference sequence). The sequence derives from a woman in her 50s who had recovered from COVID-19. J is TRBJ1-2 and V is TRBV30; D not certain. Source material: PBMCs or T cells enriched from blood (not recorded which). For the CDR3, the DNA is TGTGCCTGGAGTGGGCAAGCTAACTATGGCTACACCTTC. It encodes CAWSGQANYGYTF.